This paragraph covers one TCR beta chain sequence. This specimen comes from a study of T cell responses to AZD1222 COVID-19 vaccine. Only in-frame clones appear in the TCRdb table, and some are missing; sequencing was by immunoSEQ multiplex PCR. The profile shows 200,000 or so clones, around 94% of them singletons. The CDR3 is made up of 17 amino acids. Germline lookup yields CDR1 MNHEY and CDR2 SVGEGT. V was pared by 3 bases and J by 0 bases, with 7 bases of the junction left unmatched. The chain employs TRBV6-2 or TRBV6-3 and TRBJ2-7; 11 bases agree with TRBD2. The sequence was collected from an adult in good health. The source was peripheral blood, collected on day 0 of AZD1222 vaccination. The chain's CDR3 is CASSYALAGAHSYEQYF. The CDR3 DNA follows: TGTGCCAGCAGTTATGCACTAGCGGGAGCTCACTCCTACGAGCAGTACTTC.